This is a list of T cell receptor beta chains from one sample in a study of beta chain features in type 1 diabetes. Using immunoSEQ multiplex PCR, the repertoire was profiled, and TCRdb retains in-frame clones only, with some absent. The sample yields roughly 400,000 clones, approximately 15% seen once. Sample: naive CD4+ T cells from blood. These TCRs come from a woman under 30 in good health. Both conserved end residues are part of each CDR3. Each record gives: J gene, V gene, D gene, clone size, CDR3 protein, CDR3 DNA. The D gene is left open where the match is weak. Size is omitted from some rows. Given values are once, few, many or a class for expanded clones.

j_call: TRBJ2-2; v_call: TRBV5-4; d_call: TRBD2; clone_size: -; cdr3_aa: CASSLGTSGTGELFF; cdr3_nt: TGTGCCAGCAGCTTGGGGACTAGCGGAACCGGGGAGCTGTTTTTT
j_call: TRBJ1-1; v_call: TRBV7-9; d_call: -; clone_size: few; cdr3_aa: CASSSRGEAEAFF; cdr3_nt: TGTGCCAGCAGCTCACGCGGGGAGGCTGAAGCTTTCTTT
j_call: TRBJ2-5; v_call: TRBV9; d_call: TRBD2; clone_size: -; cdr3_aa: CASSVRGLAVEVETQYF; cdr3_nt: TGTGCCAGCAGCGTGAGGGGCCTAGCGGTGGAGGTAGAGACCCAGTACTTC
j_call: TRBJ1-5; v_call: TRBV11-2; d_call: -; clone_size: -; cdr3_aa: CASSLVQGGSQPQHF; cdr3_nt: TGTGCCAGCAGCTTAGTTCAGGGCGGGAGTCAGCCCCAGCATTTT
j_call: TRBJ2-1; v_call: TRBV5-1; d_call: TRBD2; clone_size: few; cdr3_aa: CASSYSGSTGDEQFF; cdr3_nt: TGCGCCAGCAGCTATAGCGGGAGTACTGGAGATGAGCAGTTCTTC
j_call: TRBJ1-4; v_call: TRBV29-1; d_call: -; clone_size: few; cdr3_aa: CSVAGQSTEKLFF; cdr3_nt: TGCAGCGTTGCCGGACAGTCTACAGAAAAACTGTTTTTT
j_call: TRBJ2-6; v_call: TRBV27; d_call: -; clone_size: -; cdr3_aa: CASRALEARSGANVLTF; cdr3_nt: TGTGCCAGCAGGGCACTTGAGGCCCGCTCTGGGGCCAACGTCCTGACTTTC
j_call: TRBJ1-3; v_call: TRBV29-1; d_call: -; clone_size: few; cdr3_aa: CSAGSISGNTIYF; cdr3_nt: TGCAGCGCGGGATCCATCTCTGGAAACACCATATATTTT
j_call: TRBJ1-1; v_call: TRBV7-2; d_call: -; clone_size: few; cdr3_aa: CASSLGGKGNTEAFF; cdr3_nt: TGTGCCAGCAGCTTGGGGGGTAAGGGGAACACTGAAGCTTTCTTT
j_call: TRBJ1-5; v_call: TRBV7-2; d_call: TRBD1; clone_size: -; cdr3_aa: CASSPGQEHQPQHF; cdr3_nt: TGTGCCAGCAGCCCGGGACAGGAGCATCAGCCCCAGCATTTT
j_call: TRBJ2-7; v_call: TRBV28; d_call: TRBD2; clone_size: -; cdr3_aa: CASSFYQRGNYEQYF; cdr3_nt: TGTGCCAGCAGTTTCTACCAGCGGGGTAACTACGAGCAGTACTTC
j_call: TRBJ1-1; v_call: TRBV7-9; d_call: -; clone_size: few; cdr3_aa: CASSLLQENTEAFF; cdr3_nt: TGTGCCAGCAGCTTACTACAGGAGAACACTGAAGCTTTCTTT
j_call: TRBJ1-1; v_call: TRBV5-1; d_call: TRBD1; clone_size: few; cdr3_aa: CASSLAGGLWTEAFF; cdr3_nt: TGCGCCAGCAGCTTGGCAGGGGGGCTTTGGACTGAAGCTTTCTTT
j_call: TRBJ2-3; v_call: TRBV7-2; d_call: -; clone_size: few; cdr3_aa: CASSPIQGNTDTQYF; cdr3_nt: TGTGCCAGCAGTCCAATTCAGGGGAACACAGATACGCAGTATTTT
j_call: TRBJ2-2; v_call: TRBV5-4; d_call: TRBD1; clone_size: -; cdr3_aa: CASSLGDRVVSGELFF; cdr3_nt: TGTGCCAGCAGCTTGGGGGACAGGGTGGTGTCCGGGGAGCTGTTTTTT
j_call: TRBJ1-1; v_call: TRBV7-3; d_call: -; clone_size: -; cdr3_aa: CASSPLPATFF; cdr3_nt: TGTGCCAGCAGCCCGCTTCCCGCGACTTTCTTT
j_call: TRBJ2-7; v_call: TRBV9; d_call: TRBD2; clone_size: few; cdr3_aa: CASTNSGSPDF; cdr3_nt: TGTGCCAGCACCAATAGCGGGAGTCCCGACTTC
j_call: TRBJ2-1; v_call: TRBV15; d_call: TRBD1; clone_size: few; cdr3_aa: CATSTSPGTGDNEQFF; cdr3_nt: TGTGCCACCAGCACTAGTCCCGGGACAGGGGACAATGAGCAGTTCTTC
j_call: TRBJ2-7; v_call: TRBV29-1; d_call: TRBD1; clone_size: -; cdr3_aa: CSARTGRLSYEQYF; cdr3_nt: TGCAGCGCCCGGACAGGGAGACTCTCCTACGAGCAGTACTTC
j_call: TRBJ2-2; v_call: TRBV28; d_call: TRBD1; clone_size: -; cdr3_aa: CACTVGDRHTGELFF; cdr3_nt: TGTGCCTGCACGGTAGGGGACAGACACACCGGGGAGCTGTTTTTT
j_call: TRBJ1-2; v_call: TRBV7-9; d_call: TRBD1; clone_size: -; cdr3_aa: CASSLSDRGYTF; cdr3_nt: TGTGCCAGCAGTCTTTCGGACAGGGGCTACACCTTC
j_call: TRBJ2-4; v_call: TRBV5-1; d_call: -; clone_size: few; cdr3_aa: CASSQADGAKNIQYF; cdr3_nt: TGCGCCAGCAGCCAGGCAGACGGAGCCAAAAACATTCAGTACTTC